One sample yielded the 14 T cell receptor beta chains listed below, sequenced in a study of cytomegalovirus exposure and HLA in healthy donors. The primer mix had 60 Vbeta and 13 Jbeta primers. Some clones are missing from TCRdb's copy, which holds only in-frame ones; the method was immunoSEQ multiplex PCR. Here the sample table reports 100,000 to 150,000 clones. The specimen was PBMCs. These TCRs come from a middle-aged woman in good health and CMV-seropositive.

This chain connects TRBV18 to TRBJ1-3, with 7 bases fitting TRBD1. This CDR3 comprises 17 residues. J lost 2 bases, V lost 5 bases, and 12 bases had no gene match. Germline CDR1 reads KGHSH; CDR2 reads LQKENI. The CDR3 sequence is CASSTLDQGGTGNTIYF. CDR3 nucleotides: TGTGCCAGCTCAACACTCGACCAGGGGGGCACTGGAAACACCATATATTTT.

Concerning this clone: The same CDR3 can be traced to other DNA sequences in this sample. The CDR3 is CASSLPLADEQFF. The CDR3 coding sequence is TGTGCCAGCAGCTTGCCCCTAGCGGATGAGCAGTTCTTC. The chain uses TRBV5-4 and TRBJ2-1; the match to TRBD2 covers 7 bases. Germline V lookup: CDR1 SGHNT, CDR2 YYREEE (reference sequence). Unmatched junction bases numbered 3, after V lost 1 base and J lost 8 bases. The CDR3 totals 13 residues.

V gene TRBV7-8 combines with J gene TRBJ2-5; 7 positions match TRBD2. Trimming took 1 base from V and 4 from J; bases not matched to a gene: 6. Germline V lookup: CDR1 SGHVS, CDR2 FQNEAQ. The CDR3 totals 15 residues. CDR3 amino acids: CASSLGDGRTETQYF. As DNA, the CDR3 is TGTGCCAGCAGCTTAGGAGACGGGAGGACAGAGACCCAGTACTTC.

The chain combines TRBV11-2 with TRBJ1-2, with D possibly TRBD1 on 5 matching bases. The CDR3 runs to 15 residues. Trimming stripped 5 bases from V and 4 bases from J, with 17 bases between. The V gene's germline CDR1 is SGHAT and CDR2 FQNNGV. CDR3 loop: CASSPIKGNGYGYTF. The CDR3 DNA reads TGTGCCAGCAGCCCCATTAAGGGGAACGGCTATGGCTACACCTTC.

V usage is TRBV7-9 and J usage is TRBJ2-1; D is perhaps TRBD2 (5 bases). CDR3 length: 17 amino acids. Germline loops: CDR1 SEHNR, CDR2 FQNEAQ (reference sequence). The V end lost 2 bases, the J end lost 9 bases, and 23 bases lay between the germline ends. CDR3 in DNA: TGTGCCAGCAGCTTAACGGTATTAGGACTTCCTGAGTTTGAGCAGTTCTTC. Residues: CASSLTVLGLPEFEQFF.

The chain has TRBV19 and TRBJ2-3; 7 positions match TRBD2. From germline, CDR1 is LNHDA and CDR2 SQIVND (reference sequence). This CDR3 region has 15 residues. The V segment lost 6 bases and the J segment 0 bases; nucleotides outside the gene matches: 6. The DNA for the CDR3 is TGTGCCAGTAGGATTAGCGGGTGGAGCACAGATACGCAGTATTTT. It is translated as CASRISGWSTDTQYF.

This chain connects TRBV7-9 to TRBJ2-4, with D possibly TRBD1 on 6 matching bases. V lost 4 bases, J lost 0 bases, and 10 bases lay in between. This CDR3 region has 15 residues. Germline assignment: CDR1 SEHNR and CDR2 FQNEAQ (reference sequence). DNA for the CDR3: TGTGCCAGCAGCTCCACCAGGGGAGCCAAAAACATTCAGTACTTC. This translates into CASSSTRGAKNIQYF.

The V call is TRBV2, the J call TRBJ2-3; D is possibly TRBD2 (6 bases). The germline V gene encodes CDR1 SNHLY and CDR2 FYNNEI. This CDR3 is built from 16 residues. The ends were cut back, 0 bases at V and 0 bases at J, with 10 bases in the middle. For the CDR3, the DNA is TGTGCCAGCAGTGAAGCTCCAGGGACTAGCACAGATACGCAGTATTTT. This sequence encodes CASSEAPGTSTDTQYF.

CDR3 nucleotides: TGTGCCAGCAGTTACAGCAGGGCCGGAAACACCATATATTTT. Its translation is CASSYSRAGNTIYF. The genes are TRBV6-5 and TRBJ1-3; D perhaps matches TRBD1 (5 bases). Germline V lookup: CDR1 MNHEY, CDR2 SVGAGI. With 2 bases removed from V and 4 bases from J, the gap between germline ends came to 9 bases. This CDR3 is built from 14 residues.

The chain joins TRBV7-2 to TRBJ2-3, with TRBD2 matching over 7 bases. The CDR3 runs to 15 residues. The V gene end was trimmed by 5 bases and the J gene end by 0 bases; junction bases not matched to a gene: 5. Per germline, CDR1 SGHTA and CDR2 FQGNSA. CDR3 residues: CASSRLALSTDTQYF. The CDR3 bases are TGTGCCAGCAGCCGACTAGCCCTTAGCACAGATACGCAGTATTTT.

This chain connects TRBV25-1 to TRBJ1-1, with TRBD1 as a possible D gene (5 bases). Trimming left V 7 bases short and J 7 bases short, with 10 bases between. CDR1 is MGHDK and CDR2 is SYGVNS in the germline V gene. The CDR3 covers 11 residues. CDR3 sequence reads: CASTGAGEAFF. The CDR3, as DNA: TGTGCCAGCACTGGGGCTGGTGAAGCTTTCTTT.

CDR3: CSVIPGTGLFDEQFF. The DNA for the CDR3 is TGCAGCGTTATCCCCGGGACAGGGTTATTCGATGAGCAGTTCTTC. V is TRBV29-1 and J is TRBJ2-1; 9 bases line up with TRBD1. V lost 5 bases, J lost 8 bases, and 13 bases stayed unmatched. CDR1 and CDR2 (germline): SQVTM, ANQGSEA. The CDR3 runs to 15 residues.

J is TRBJ2-7 and V is TRBV28; 7 bases line up with TRBD2. V lost 5 bases to trimming and J lost 12 bases; unmatched junction nucleotides: 16. CDR3 size: 14 residues. The germline gives CDR1 MDHEN, CDR2 SYDVKM. The CDR3 loop is CASSEGRAGSVLYF. The DNA of the CDR3 is TGTGCCAGCAGTGAGGGGAGGGCCGGGTCGGTGTTGTACTTC.

The genes are TRBV6-1 and TRBJ2-1; D might be TRBD2 (6 bases). The CDR3 runs 14 residues. V shed 4 bases and J shed 6 bases, with 13 bases lying between them. CDR1 and CDR2 (germline): MNHNS, SASEGT. CDR3 nucleotides: TGTGCCAGCAGTGCACTCCGGGACTCCAATGAGCAGTTCTTC. This gives the protein CASSALRDSNEQFF.